The T cell receptor (beta chain) under discussion was sequenced for a study of OX40 agonist ivuxolimab in advanced cancers. Study results and caveats: Clonal expansion was among the lowest in partial responders at 0.1-3.0 mg/kg, especially CD8+.

Measured with immunoSEQ multiplex PCR; TCRdb has only the in-frame clones, and not every one. The sample lists over 45,000 clones, approximately 86% occurring once. Remarks on this clone: No antigen is known for it.

Germline assignment: CDR1 KGHSH and CDR2 LQKENI. This CDR3 is built from 12 residues. The V end lost 0 bases, the J end lost 11 bases, and 10 bases lay between the germline ends. People who had autoimmune disease history or systemic immunosuppression were excluded. The sequence was obtained from an adult with an advanced solid tumor such as melanoma, head and neck, liver or kidney cancer. The V gene is TRBV18, the J gene TRBJ1-1; TRBD1 might be the D (5 bases). Sequenced material: CD4+ or CD8+ T cells sorted from blood, taken in a trial of the OX40 agonist ivuxolimab. The CDR3 sequence is CASSPPDRRAFF. DNA for the CDR3: TGTGCCAGCTCACCACCCGACAGAAGGGCTTTCTTT.